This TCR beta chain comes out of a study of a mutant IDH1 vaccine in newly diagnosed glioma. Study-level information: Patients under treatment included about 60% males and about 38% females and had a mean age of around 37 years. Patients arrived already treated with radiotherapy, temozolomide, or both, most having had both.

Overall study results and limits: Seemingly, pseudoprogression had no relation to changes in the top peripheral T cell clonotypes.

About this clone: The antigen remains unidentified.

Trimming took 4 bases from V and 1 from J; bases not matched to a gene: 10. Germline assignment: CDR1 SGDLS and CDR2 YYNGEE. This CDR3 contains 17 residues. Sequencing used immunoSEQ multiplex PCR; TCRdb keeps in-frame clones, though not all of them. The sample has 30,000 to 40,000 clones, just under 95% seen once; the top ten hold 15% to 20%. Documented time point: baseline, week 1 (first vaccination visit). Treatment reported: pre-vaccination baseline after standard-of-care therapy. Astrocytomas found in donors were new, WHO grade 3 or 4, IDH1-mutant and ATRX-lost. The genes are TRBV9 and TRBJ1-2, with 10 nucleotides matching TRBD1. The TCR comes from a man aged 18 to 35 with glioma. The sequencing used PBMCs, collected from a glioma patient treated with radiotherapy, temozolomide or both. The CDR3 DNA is TGTGCCAGCAGCCCGCCGGGACAGGGGAGATTTAACTATGGCTACACCTTC. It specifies CASSPPGQGRFNYGYTF.